This T cell receptor (beta chain) was sequenced during a study of blood T cell repertoires in COVID-19. The wider study: Samples came from the United States, Italy and Spain, spanning acute and convalescent COVID-19. T cells, B-cell-depleted T cells, or PBMCs provided the cDNA or gDNA that served as material.

Original handling: For nucleated cells, counts were estimated from reference gene primer amplification. Here immunoSEQ multiplex PCR was the method, and the copy in TCRdb shows in-frame clones only, minus some. D and trimming come from the DNA, and the V and J calls and clone size come from that table. Of roughly 120,000 clones listed, more than 60% were seen once; the top ten hold roughly 6.2%. CDR1 and CDR2 from the germline V gene are SGHRS and YFSETQ. V was pared by 4 bases and J by 3 bases, with 14 bases of the junction left unmatched. The CDR3 consists of 18 residues. This chain links TRBV5-1 with TRBJ2-4, with 9 bases that match TRBD2. This receptor was taken from a man in his sixties or seventies with acute or convalescent COVID-19. Sequencing used peripheral blood. The CDR3 loop reads CASSPEGAGGPGKNIQYF. DNA of the CDR3: TGCGCCAGCAGCCCGGAGGGGGCGGGAGGGCCGGGCAAAAACATTCAGTACTTC. Full variable domain (outside the CDR3, taken from reference TRBV5-1 and TRBJ2-4): KAGVTQTPRYLIKTRGQQVTLSCSPISGHRSVSWYQQTPGQGLQFLFEYFSETQRNKGNFPGRFSGRQFSNSRSEMNVSTLELGDSALYLCASSPEGAGGPGKNIQYFGAGTRLSVL.